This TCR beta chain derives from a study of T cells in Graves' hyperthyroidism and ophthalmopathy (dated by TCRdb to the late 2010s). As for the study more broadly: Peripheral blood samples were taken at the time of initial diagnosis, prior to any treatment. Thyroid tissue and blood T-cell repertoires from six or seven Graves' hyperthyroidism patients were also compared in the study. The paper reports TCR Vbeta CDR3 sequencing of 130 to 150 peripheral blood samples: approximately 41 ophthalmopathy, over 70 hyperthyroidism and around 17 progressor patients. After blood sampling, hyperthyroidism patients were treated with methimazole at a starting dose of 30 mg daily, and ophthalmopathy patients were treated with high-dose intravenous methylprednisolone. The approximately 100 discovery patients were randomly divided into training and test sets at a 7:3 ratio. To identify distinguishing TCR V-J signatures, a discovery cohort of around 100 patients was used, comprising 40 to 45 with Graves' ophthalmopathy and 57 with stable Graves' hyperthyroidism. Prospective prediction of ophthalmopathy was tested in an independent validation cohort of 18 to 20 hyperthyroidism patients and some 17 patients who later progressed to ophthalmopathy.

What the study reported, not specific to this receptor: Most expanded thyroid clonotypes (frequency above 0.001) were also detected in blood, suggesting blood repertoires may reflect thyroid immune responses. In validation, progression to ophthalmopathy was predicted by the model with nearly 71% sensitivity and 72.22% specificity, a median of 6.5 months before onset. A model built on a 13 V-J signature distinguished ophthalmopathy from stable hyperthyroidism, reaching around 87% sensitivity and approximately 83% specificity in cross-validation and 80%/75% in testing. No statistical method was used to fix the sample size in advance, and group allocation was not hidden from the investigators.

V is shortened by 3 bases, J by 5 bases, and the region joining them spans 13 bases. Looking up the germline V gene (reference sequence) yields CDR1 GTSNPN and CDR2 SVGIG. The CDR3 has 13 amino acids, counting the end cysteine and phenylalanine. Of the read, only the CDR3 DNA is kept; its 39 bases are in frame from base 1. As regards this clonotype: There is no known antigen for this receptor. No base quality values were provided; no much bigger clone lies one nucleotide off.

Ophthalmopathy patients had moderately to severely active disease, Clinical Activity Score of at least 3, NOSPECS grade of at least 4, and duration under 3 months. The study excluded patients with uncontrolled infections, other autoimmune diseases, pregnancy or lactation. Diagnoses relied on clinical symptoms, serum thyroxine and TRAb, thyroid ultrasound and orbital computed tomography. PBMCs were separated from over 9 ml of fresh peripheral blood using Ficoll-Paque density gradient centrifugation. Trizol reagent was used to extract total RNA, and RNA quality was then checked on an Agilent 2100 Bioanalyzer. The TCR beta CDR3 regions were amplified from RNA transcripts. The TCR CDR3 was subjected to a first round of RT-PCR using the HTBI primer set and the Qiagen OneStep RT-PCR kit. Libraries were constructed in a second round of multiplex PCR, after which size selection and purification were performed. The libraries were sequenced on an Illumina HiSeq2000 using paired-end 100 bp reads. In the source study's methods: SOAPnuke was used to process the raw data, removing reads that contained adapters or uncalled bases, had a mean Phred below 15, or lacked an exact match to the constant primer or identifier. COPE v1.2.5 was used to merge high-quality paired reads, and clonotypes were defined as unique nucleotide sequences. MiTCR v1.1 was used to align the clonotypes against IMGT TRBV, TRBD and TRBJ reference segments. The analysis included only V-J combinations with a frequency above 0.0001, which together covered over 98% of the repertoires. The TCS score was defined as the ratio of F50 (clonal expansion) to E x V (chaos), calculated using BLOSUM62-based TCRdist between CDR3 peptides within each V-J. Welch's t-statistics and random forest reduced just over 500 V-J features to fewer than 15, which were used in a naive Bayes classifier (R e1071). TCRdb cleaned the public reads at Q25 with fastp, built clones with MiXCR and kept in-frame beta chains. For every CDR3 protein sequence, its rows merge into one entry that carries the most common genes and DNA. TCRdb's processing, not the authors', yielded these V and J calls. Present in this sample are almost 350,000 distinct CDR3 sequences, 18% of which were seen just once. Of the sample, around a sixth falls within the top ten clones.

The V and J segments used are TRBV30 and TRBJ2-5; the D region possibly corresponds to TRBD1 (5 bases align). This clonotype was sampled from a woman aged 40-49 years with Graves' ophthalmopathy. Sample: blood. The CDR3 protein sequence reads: CAWSDSVGETQYF. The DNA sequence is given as TGTGCCTGGAGCGACAGCGTCGGGGAGACCCAGTACTTC.